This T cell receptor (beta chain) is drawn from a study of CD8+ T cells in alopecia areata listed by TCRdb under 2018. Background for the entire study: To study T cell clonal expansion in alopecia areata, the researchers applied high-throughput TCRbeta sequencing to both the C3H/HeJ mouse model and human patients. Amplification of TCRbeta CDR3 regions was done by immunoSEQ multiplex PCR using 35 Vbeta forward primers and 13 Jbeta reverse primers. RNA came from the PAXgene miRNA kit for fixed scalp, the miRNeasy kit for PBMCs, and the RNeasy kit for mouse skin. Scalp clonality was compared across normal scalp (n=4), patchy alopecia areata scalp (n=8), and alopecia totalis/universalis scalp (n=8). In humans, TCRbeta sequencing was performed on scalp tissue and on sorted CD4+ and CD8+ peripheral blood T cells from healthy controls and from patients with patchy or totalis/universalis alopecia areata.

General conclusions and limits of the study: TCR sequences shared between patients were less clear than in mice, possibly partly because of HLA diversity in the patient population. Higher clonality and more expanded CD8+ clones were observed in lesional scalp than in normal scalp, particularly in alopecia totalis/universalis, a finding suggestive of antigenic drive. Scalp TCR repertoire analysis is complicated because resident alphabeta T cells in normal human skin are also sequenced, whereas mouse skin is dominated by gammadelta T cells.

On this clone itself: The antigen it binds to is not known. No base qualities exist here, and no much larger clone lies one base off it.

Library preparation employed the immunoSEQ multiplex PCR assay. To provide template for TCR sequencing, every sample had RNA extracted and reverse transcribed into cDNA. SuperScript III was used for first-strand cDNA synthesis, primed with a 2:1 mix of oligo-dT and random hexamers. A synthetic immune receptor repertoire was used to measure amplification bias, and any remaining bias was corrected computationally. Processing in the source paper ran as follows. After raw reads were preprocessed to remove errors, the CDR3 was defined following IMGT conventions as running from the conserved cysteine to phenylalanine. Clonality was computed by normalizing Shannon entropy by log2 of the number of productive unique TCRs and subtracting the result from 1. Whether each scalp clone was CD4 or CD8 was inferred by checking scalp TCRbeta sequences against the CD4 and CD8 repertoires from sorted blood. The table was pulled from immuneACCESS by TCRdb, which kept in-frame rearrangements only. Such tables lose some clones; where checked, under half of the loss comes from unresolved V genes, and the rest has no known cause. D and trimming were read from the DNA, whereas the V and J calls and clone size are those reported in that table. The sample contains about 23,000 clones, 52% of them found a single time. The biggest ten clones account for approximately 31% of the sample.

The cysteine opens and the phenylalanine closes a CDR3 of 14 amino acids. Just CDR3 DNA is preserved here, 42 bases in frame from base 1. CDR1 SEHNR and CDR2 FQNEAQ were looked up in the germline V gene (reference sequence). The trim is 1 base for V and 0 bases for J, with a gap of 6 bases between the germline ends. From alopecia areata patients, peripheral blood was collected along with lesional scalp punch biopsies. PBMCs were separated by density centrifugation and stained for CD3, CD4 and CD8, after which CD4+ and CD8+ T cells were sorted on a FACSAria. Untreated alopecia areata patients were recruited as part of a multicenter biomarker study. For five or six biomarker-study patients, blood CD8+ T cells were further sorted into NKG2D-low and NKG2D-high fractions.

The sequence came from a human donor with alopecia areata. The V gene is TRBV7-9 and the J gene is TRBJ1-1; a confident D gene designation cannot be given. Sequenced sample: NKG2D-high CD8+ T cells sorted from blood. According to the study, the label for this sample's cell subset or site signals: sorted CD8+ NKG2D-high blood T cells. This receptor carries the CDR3 CASSLVSVNTEAFF. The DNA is TGTGCCAGCAGCTTAGTTTCGGTGAACACTGAAGCTTTCTTT.